These 30 T cell receptor beta chains originate from one sample sequenced in a study of cytomegalovirus exposure and HLA in healthy donors. The study ran its PCR with 60 Vbeta and 13 Jbeta primers. TCRdb keeps only in-frame clones here, not all; method: immunoSEQ multiplex PCR. The table includes approximately 130,000 clones, 81% detected once. The sequenced material came from PBMCs. The receptors come from a woman between 40 and 55 years old in good health and CMV-seropositive.

CDR3 amino acids: CATKAGMRITTNEKLFF. Here the CDR3 DNA reads TGTGCCACCAAAGCGGGGATGCGGATAACAACTAATGAAAAACTGTTTTTT. The chain employs TRBV15 and TRBJ1-4; no firm D call. Trimming removed 7 bases from V and 0 bases from J, with 18 bases in between. Germline V gene sequence: CDR1 LNHNV, CDR2 YYDKDF (reference sequence). The CDR3 sequence is 17 residues long.

V and J are TRBV7-8 and TRBJ2-7, with a tentative D call TRBD2 (5 bases). There are 13 residues in the CDR3. Between the trimmed V and J ends, which lost 5 bases and 6 bases, there was a span of 14 bases. CDR1 SGHVS and CDR2 FQNEAQ come from the germline V gene. For the CDR3, the DNA is TGTGCCAGCAGCCGAGAACTAGTACTCGAGCAGTACTTC. Translation gives CASSRELVLEQYF.

This chain joins TRBV5-4 and TRBJ2-7; no clear D. The CDR3 length is 13 residues. Germline V gene data show CDR1 as SGHNT and CDR2 as YYREEE (reference sequence). Trimming removed 1 base from V and 3 bases from J, with 8 bases in between. DNA for the CDR3: TGTGCCAGCAGCTTGAGTGGGCTCTACGAGCAGTACTTC. Residues: CASSLSGLYEQYF.

The V and J genes are TRBV27 and TRBJ2-7, with 9 bases lining up with TRBD1. CDR3 length: 14 amino acids. Germline V gene data show CDR1 as MNHEY and CDR2 as SMNVEV (reference sequence). The ends lost 5 bases at V and 6 bases at J; junction bases unmatched: 8. The CDR3 DNA is TGTGCCAGCAGTCAGGGACAGGGAAGAACCGAGCAGTACTTC. It encodes CASSQGQGRTEQYF.

The V call is TRBV7-9, the J call TRBJ2-3; 7 positions agree with TRBD1. Trimming took 5 bases from V and 9 from J; bases not matched to a gene: 8. Germline assignment: CDR1 SEHNR and CDR2 FQNEAQ (reference sequence). The CDR3 runs to 13 residues. CDR3 DNA: TGTGCCAGCAGCCACACCCGACAGGGAACGCAGTATTTT. Amino acid sequence: CASSHTRQGTQYF.

CDR3 residues: CASRTERGSYEQYF. The CDR3 DNA reads as TGCGCCAGCAGGACAGAGCGGGGGAGCTACGAGCAGTACTTC. The V call is TRBV5-1, the J call TRBJ2-7; TRBD2 matches at 8 bases. The trim removed 5 bases at V and 3 bases at J, leaving 7 bases unmatched. This CDR3 is 14 amino acids long. CDR1 and CDR2 from the germline V gene are SGHRS and YFSETQ.

DNA for the CDR3: TGTGCCAGTAGCGGTTCTATGAACACTGAAGCTTTCTTT. Protein: CASSGSMNTEAFF. V gene TRBV19 combines with J gene TRBJ1-1; no definite D call. Trimming stripped 6 bases from V and 0 bases from J, with 8 bases between. Germline V gene lookup returns CDR1 LNHDA and CDR2 SQIVND (reference sequence). There are 13 residues in the CDR3.

This chain uses TRBV4-3 with TRBJ2-1, with TRBD2 matching 11 bases. CDR3 size: 18 residues. CDR1 is LGHNA, CDR2 YSLEER, per germline. After removal of 1 base from V and 0 bases from J, the junction contained 5 bases not matched to a gene. The DNA for the CDR3 is TGCGCCAGCAGCCAAGCTATAGCGGGAGGGAGCTCCTACAATGAGCAGTTCTTC. It yields the protein CASSQAIAGGSSYNEQFF.

J is TRBJ2-1 and V is TRBV7-8, with TRBD2 matching over 7 bases. This CDR3 region has 15 residues. From germline, CDR1 is SGHVS and CDR2 FQNEAQ. V shed 7 bases and J 1 base; nucleotides not matched to a gene: 7. The CDR3 spells CASTNAGVSYNEQFF. The DNA of the CDR3 is TGTGCCAGCACCAACGCGGGGGTTTCCTACAATGAGCAGTTCTTC.

The chain employs TRBV27 and TRBJ2-1; 7 positions match TRBD2. Trimming cost V 5 bases and J 2 bases; bases outside gene matches: 9. The CDR3 sequence is 16 residues long. The V gene's germline CDR1 is MNHEY and CDR2 SMNVEV (reference sequence). The chain's CDR3 is CASSQRGRGPYNEQFF. DNA of the CDR3: TGTGCCAGCAGTCAACGGGGGAGGGGTCCCTACAATGAGCAGTTCTTC.

V gene TRBV9 combines with J gene TRBJ1-1; possibly TRBD1 for D (6 bases). Per the germline V gene, CDR1 is SGDLS and CDR2 is YYNGEE. Trimming removed 3 bases at V and 5 bases at J, with 14 bases between. The CDR3 contains 14 residues. CDR3 DNA: TGTGCCAGCAGCGCCGCAGGGGCTCTGACTGAAGCTTTCTTT. It codes for CASSAAGALTEAFF.

The rearrangement uses TRBV6-6 and TRBJ1-2, with 8 bases that match TRBD1. Germline trimming cut 6 bases from V and 8 bases from J; bases unmatched to any gene: 17. Germline V gene sequence: CDR1 MNHNY, CDR2 SVGAGI (reference sequence). The CDR3 covers 16 residues. Written as DNA, the CDR3 is TGTGCCAGCAGGGACCCCGACAGGGGCGACTCTTACGGCTACACCTTC. This sequence encodes CASRDPDRGDSYGYTF.

The rearrangement joins TRBV5-1 to TRBJ2-1, with D unresolved. The V gene's germline CDR1 is SGHRS and CDR2 YFSETQ. V shed 5 bases and J shed 7 bases, with 13 bases lying between them. The CDR3 runs 13 residues. The CDR3 DNA reads TGCGCCAGCAGTTCCCACCAAGAGAATGAGCAGTTCTTC. Its translation is CASSSHQENEQFF.

This rearrangement joins TRBV2 to TRBJ1-5; a weak D match, TRBD1 (5 bases). V dropped 5 bases and J dropped 2 bases, with 16 bases sitting between them. Looked up from germline, CDR1 is SNHLY and CDR2 is FYNNEI. The CDR3 covers 16 residues. The CDR3 here is CASSTGLIRGNQPQHF. CDR3 DNA sequence: TGTGCCAGCAGTACCGGATTAATCAGGGGCAATCAGCCCCAGCATTTT. Variable domain in full (rest from reference TRBV2 and TRBJ1-5): EPEVTQTPSHQVTQMGQEVILRCVPISNHLYFYWYRQILGQKVEFLVSFYNNEISEKSEIFDDQFSVERPDGSNFTLKIRSTKLEDSAMYFCASSTGLIRGNQPQHFGDGTRLSIL.

This clone was seen only a few times. The genes are TRBV5-4 and TRBJ2-1, with 13 bases that match TRBD2. The CDR3 spans 15 residues. Trimming cost V 4 bases and J 8 bases; bases outside gene matches: 6. In germline, CDR1 is SGHNT, CDR2 YYREEE (reference sequence). The CDR3 region is CASSVTSGRADEQFF. CDR3 sequence (DNA): TGTGCCAGCAGCGTAACTAGCGGGAGGGCCGATGAGCAGTTCTTC.

The V and J genes are TRBV6-5 and TRBJ1-2; D is ambiguous. Trimming pared 0 bases from V and 6 bases from J, leaving 14 bases between. Germline assignment: CDR1 MNHEY and CDR2 SVGAGI. CDR3 size: 15 residues. CDR3 loop: CASSYSILRENGYTF. CDR3 nucleotides: TGTGCCAGCAGTTACTCGATCTTGAGGGAGAATGGCTACACCTTC.

The rearrangement links TRBV7-9 to TRBJ1-5; 7 nucleotides match TRBD1. The CDR3 covers 15 residues. In germline, CDR1 is SEHNR, CDR2 FQNEAQ (reference sequence). V lost 5 bases and J lost 0; bases outside the gene matches: 4. This chain's CDR3 is CASSGTVDSNQPQHF. CDR3 nucleotides: TGTGCCAGCAGCGGGACAGTGGATAGCAATCAGCCCCAGCATTTT.

The rearrangement joins TRBV7-8 to TRBJ1-4; 8 nucleotides match TRBD1. V trimming: 5 bases; J trimming: 5 bases; junction bases outside the gene matches: 7. Looked up from germline, CDR1 is SGHVS and CDR2 is FQNEAQ. CDR3 size: 15 residues. DNA for the CDR3: TGTGCCAGCAGCCCGCCGGACAGGGAGAATGAAAAACTGTTTTTT. Its translation is CASSPPDRENEKLFF.

The chain has TRBV11-3 and TRBJ2-3; 8 bases align to TRBD2. The CDR3 length is 20 residues. Germline CDR1 reads SGHNT; CDR2 reads YENEEA. V was pared by 0 bases and J by 4 bases, with 18 bases of the junction left unmatched. The CDR3 bases are TGTGCCAGCAGCTTAGATGGATGGGGTACCGGGGGGGAAGGGGCAGATACGCAGTATTTT. Translation gives CASSLDGWGTGGEGADTQYF.

A remark on this clone: Germline and junction disagree at one end, which may indicate a read error. CDR3 coding DNA: TGTGCCACCAGTTTGGGGACTAAGCAGGCCGAGCAGTACTTC. It codes for CATSLGTKQAEQYF. The V gene is TRBV10-3, the J gene TRBJ2-7; 7 nucleotides line up with TRBD2. This CDR3 has 14 amino acids. In germline, CDR1 is ENHRY, CDR2 SYGVKD.

This clone was found once. This chain joins TRBV30 and TRBJ1-2, with D perhaps matching TRBD1 (6 bases). The CDR3 loop spans 11 amino acids. Germline assignment: CDR1 GTSNPN and CDR2 SVGIG (reference sequence). V dropped 0 bases and J dropped 10 bases, with 9 bases sitting between them. DNA of the CDR3: TGTGCCTGGAGTGTCGGACAGTCCTACACCTTC. Translated: CAWSVGQSYTF.

This clone was recorded a few times. The CDR3 here is CASSYNDRAGGYTF. The DNA for the CDR3 is TGCGCCAGCAGCTACAACGACAGGGCTGGAGGCTACACCTTC. The rearrangement joins TRBV5-1 to TRBJ1-2, with 7 bases aligning to TRBD1. The germline V gene has CDR1 SGHRS and CDR2 YFSETQ. The junction had 10 bases not matched to a gene; V was cut back by 3 bases and J by 8 bases. The CDR3 is 14 residues long.

The sample holds one count of this clone. The chain joins TRBV19 to TRBJ1-2; D call uncertain. V lost 5 bases to trimming and J lost 4 bases, with 26 bases between them. The CDR3 spans 18 residues. Germline lookup yields CDR1 LNHDA and CDR2 SQIVND (reference sequence). CDR3 bases: TGTGCCAGTAGTCCTCACTCCCCGAACCCATGGGCTACCTATGGCTACACCTTC. It yields the protein CASSPHSPNPWATYGYTF.

This chain links TRBV28 with TRBJ2-7, with a tentative D call TRBD1 (5 bases). V was pared by 7 bases and J by 0 bases, with 10 bases between. Germline CDR1 reads MDHEN; CDR2 reads SYDVKM. This CDR3 region has 13 residues. As DNA, the CDR3 is TGTGCCAGCACCTGGGGCGGCTCCTACGAGCAGTACTTC. Protein product: CASTWGGSYEQYF.

The chain joins TRBV10-1 to TRBJ1-3, with unresolved D. Between the trimmed V and J ends, which lost 6 bases and 0 bases, there was a span of 6 bases. The CDR3 loop spans 13 amino acids. Germline-derived CDR1 and CDR2 are WNHNN and SYGVQD (reference sequence). CDR3 bases: TGCGCCAGCAGGTCATCCTCTGGAAACACCATATATTTT. Its translation is CASRSSSGNTIYF.

In its sample, this clone was seen a few times. The V call is TRBV28, the J call TRBJ2-7, with D possibly TRBD1 on 6 matching bases. This CDR3 spans 16 amino acids. The germline V gene has CDR1 MDHEN and CDR2 SYDVKM. Trimming took off 6 bases at V and 2 bases at J, with 20 bases between the two ends. The CDR3 protein is CASSPTLGASAYEQYF. CDR3 DNA: TGTGCCAGCAGCCCTACCTTGGGGGCGAGCGCCTACGAGCAGTACTTC.

The chain recombines TRBV19 with TRBJ2-2, with D unresolved. The germline V and J ends were trimmed by 3 bases and 6 bases, with 11 bases remaining between them. Germline-derived CDR1 and CDR2 are LNHDA and SQIVND (reference sequence). This CDR3 has 14 residues. The CDR3 sequence is CASSIQVDSGELFF. The CDR3 coding sequence is TGTGCCAGTAGTATTCAGGTGGATTCCGGGGAGCTGTTTTTT.

This clone occurred a few times. The V gene is TRBV19, the J gene TRBJ1-2, with a weak D call TRBD1 (6 bases). Germline-derived CDR1 and CDR2 are LNHDA and SQIVND (reference sequence). CDR3 length: 13 amino acids. V lost 7 bases to trimming and J lost 6 bases, with 15 bases between them. CDR3 residues: CASTNWKGDGYTF. The CDR3 DNA reads as TGTGCCAGTACCAACTGGAAGGGGGATGGCTACACCTTC.

The rearrangement links TRBV13 to TRBJ1-2; TRBD1 matches 8 bases. The CDR3 contains 19 residues. V lost 2 bases and J lost 2; bases outside the gene matches: 16. Germline V lookup: CDR1 PRHDT, CDR2 FYEKMQ (reference sequence). This CDR3 is CASSLRARTGPDLNYGYTF. CDR3 DNA: TGTGCCAGCAGCTTACGCGCACGGACAGGGCCCGATCTCAACTATGGCTACACCTTC.

This chain connects TRBV2 to TRBJ2-7, with 9 positions matching TRBD2. The CDR3 spans 14 residues. The V gene end was trimmed by 7 bases and the J gene end by 2 bases; junction bases not matched to a gene: 6. CDR1 is SNHLY and CDR2 is FYNNEI in the germline V gene. The CDR3 DNA follows: TGTGCCAGCAAAGTAGCGGGAGTGCCCTACGAGCAGTACTTC. Translating it yields CASKVAGVPYEQYF.